Shown below are 22 T cell receptor beta chains from a single sample sequenced in a study of blood T cell repertoires in COVID-19. Libraries were prepared by immunoSEQ multiplex PCR; TCRdb keeps only in-frame clonotypes and omits some of them. The data contain about 130,000 clones, over 75% of them seen just once; the ten biggest clones take up 12%. The sequencing sample was made of peripheral blood. The receptors stem from a man in his 60s with acute or convalescent COVID-19.

Only a few counts were recorded for this clone. The rearrangement uses TRBV7-6 and TRBJ2-5; the match to TRBD1 covers 8 bases. Trimming removed 1 base from V and 5 bases from J; junction bases left unmatched: 6. CDR3 size: 15 residues. The germline gives CDR1 SGHVS, CDR2 FNYEAQ. CDR3 protein: CASSLGTGGWETQYF. In DNA, the CDR3 is TGTGCCAGCAGCTTAGGCACAGGGGGATGGGAGACCCAGTACTTC. The variable domain in full, completed from reference TRBV7-6 and TRBJ2-5, reads GAGVSQSPRYKVTKRGQDVALRCDPISGHVSLYWYRQALGQGPEFLTYFNYEAQQDKSGLPNDRFSAERPEGSISTLTIQRTEQRDSAMYRCASSLGTGGWETQYFGPGTRLLVL.

This chain connects TRBV2 to TRBJ1-2; D gene unclear. The CDR3 loop spans 13 amino acids. Germline V gene lookup returns CDR1 SNHLY and CDR2 FYNNEI. The germline V and J ends were trimmed by 8 bases and 0 bases, with 10 bases remaining between them. CDR3: CASGVGANYGYTF. The CDR3 nucleotides are TGTGCCAGCGGGGTCGGGGCTAACTATGGCTACACCTTC.

The V and J genes are TRBV6-5 and TRBJ2-3; D might be TRBD2 (6 bases). CDR1 and CDR2 (germline): MNHEY, SVGAGI. Trimming cost V 6 bases and J 3 bases, with 13 bases left between them. This CDR3 comprises 14 residues. In DNA form, the CDR3 reads TGTGCCAGCAGAGTAGCGGAGGGGACAGATACGCAGTATTTT. Protein sequence: CASRVAEGTDTQYF.

This chain joins TRBV28 and TRBJ2-7; weak D call: TRBD2 (5 bases). Germline-derived CDR1 and CDR2 are MDHEN and SYDVKM. This CDR3 comprises 18 residues. Trimming pared 3 bases from V and 0 bases from J, leaving 21 bases between. The CDR3 sequence: CASSFPGYRTRTSYEQYF. The CDR3 nucleotides are TGTGCCAGCAGTTTTCCGGGATATCGTACGAGAACCTCCTACGAGCAGTACTTC.

The DNA for the CDR3 is TGCAGTGCTACTGAAGCGGGATGGTCCTACGAGCAGTACTTC. Amino acid sequence: CSATEAGWSYEQYF. The rearrangement links TRBV20-1 to TRBJ2-7; TRBD2 aligns across 7 bases. CDR3 size: 14 residues. CDR1 and CDR2 from the germline V gene are DFQATT and SNEGSKA (reference sequence). The V segment lost 4 bases and the J segment 1 base; nucleotides outside the gene matches: 7.

The V call is TRBV28, the J call TRBJ1-3, with D unresolved. The germline V and J ends were trimmed by 6 bases and 2 bases, with 14 bases remaining between them. The CDR3 length is 15 residues. Germline loops: CDR1 MDHEN, CDR2 SYDVKM. CDR3 loop: CASSAGDVTGNTIYF. DNA for the CDR3: TGTGCCAGCAGCGCCGGAGATGTCACTGGAAACACCATATATTTT.

The chain employs TRBV24-1 and TRBJ2-1, with D unresolved. The CDR3 runs 13 residues. The germline V gene has CDR1 KGHDR and CDR2 SFDVKD. V was pared by 0 bases and J by 8 bases, with 7 bases between. CDR3 loop: CATSDLVADEQFF. CDR3 in DNA: TGTGCCACCAGTGATTTGGTAGCCGATGAGCAGTTCTTC.

The chain couples TRBV6-5 to TRBJ2-7; possible D gene TRBD2, 5 bases. The CDR3 covers 15 residues. V was clipped by 2 bases and J by 5 bases, with 16 bases between them. Germline V gene lookup returns CDR1 MNHEY and CDR2 SVGAGI. CDR3 DNA sequence: TGTGCCAGCAGTTACCAGACTACATTTCTAAACGAGCAGTACTTC. It yields the protein CASSYQTTFLNEQYF.

This clone was recorded only once. This chain connects TRBV28 to TRBJ1-2; D not certain. The germline V gene has CDR1 MDHEN and CDR2 SYDVKM. The germline V and J ends were trimmed by 7 bases and 5 bases, with 17 bases remaining between them. The CDR3 consists of 14 residues. The CDR3 here is CASTDLLSSYGYTF. The CDR3 DNA sequence: TGTGCCAGCACCGACTTGCTGAGTTCGTATGGCTACACCTTC.

The chain links TRBV24-1 to TRBJ2-1, with 16 bases that match TRBD2. Trimming took 3 bases from V and 8 from J; bases not matched to a gene: 6. The length of the CDR3 is 17 residues. Germline V CDR1 and CDR2: KGHDR, SFDVKD. As DNA, the CDR3 is TGTGCCACCAGTGATGGGACTAGCGGGAGGGCCGGGTATGAGCAGTTCTTC. It translates to CATSDGTSGRAGYEQFF.

The V gene is TRBV27, the J gene TRBJ1-5; perhaps TRBD1 as D (5 bases). In germline, CDR1 is MNHEY, CDR2 SMNVEV (reference sequence). The CDR3 consists of 16 residues. V lost 5 bases and J 6 bases, leaving 20 bases between the germline ends. The CDR3 DNA sequence: TGTGCCAGCAGTCCGTCGACAGTTTTCGGGAGTCAGCCCCAGCATTTT. Amino acid sequence: CASSPSTVFGSQPQHF.

The V call is TRBV27, the J call TRBJ2-7; the match to TRBD2 covers 7 bases. The CDR3 is 16 amino acids. CDR1 MNHEY and CDR2 SMNVEV come from the germline V gene (reference sequence). The ends lost 4 bases at V and 0 bases at J; junction bases unmatched: 9. CDR3 sequence: CASSSRSLAGSYEQYF. CDR3 DNA sequence: TGTGCCAGCAGTTCCCGCTCATTAGCGGGCTCCTACGAGCAGTACTTC.

This clone has just one count. Other DNA sequences from this sample encode an identical CDR3 as well. The chain couples TRBV7-9 to TRBJ2-7; 7 bases are shared with TRBD1. The germline gives CDR1 SEHNR, CDR2 FQNEAQ (reference sequence). The CDR3 is 14 amino acids. The J segment lost 3 bases and the V segment lost 3 bases, leaving 5 bases of the junction unmatched. CDR3 DNA: TGTGCCAGCAGCTTCCGGGACAGCTACTACGAGCAGTACTTC. Protein: CASSFRDSYYEQYF.

Written as DNA, the CDR3 is TGCGCCAGCAAACCGGACAGGGGTCGTTCTGACGGGGCCAACGTCCTGACTTTC. Its translation: CASKPDRGRSDGANVLTF. The genes are TRBV5-1 and TRBJ2-6; 9 nucleotides align to TRBD1. The J segment lost 4 bases and the V segment lost 6 bases, leaving 14 bases of the junction unmatched. This CDR3 has 18 amino acids. Germline V CDR1 and CDR2: SGHRS, YFSETQ.

The J gene is TRBJ1-2, the V gene TRBV7-3, with D possibly TRBD1 on 5 matching bases. Germline V lookup: CDR1 SGHTA, CDR2 FQGTGA. This CDR3 region has 13 residues. The V gene lost 8 bases and the J gene lost 2 bases, with 12 bases spanning the gap. The CDR3 region is CASGARGNYGYTF. In nucleotides, the CDR3 is TGTGCCAGCGGCGCCCGGGGGAACTATGGCTACACCTTC.

V is TRBV3-1 (or the pseudogene TRBV3-2) and J is TRBJ1-1; D is ambiguous. Germline loops: CDR1 LGHDT, CDR2 YNNKEL (reference sequence). This CDR3 is 14 amino acids long. V lost 4 bases and J 1 base, leaving 10 bases between the germline ends. The chain's CDR3 is CASSPSPGNTEAFF. Written as DNA, the CDR3 is TGTGCCAGCAGCCCCTCCCCGGGGAACACTGAAGCTTTCTTT.

The CDR3 DNA is TGTGCCAGCAGTAGAGAGGGGGATGGCTACACCTTC. Translation gives CASSREGDGYTF. The rearrangement links TRBV2 to TRBJ1-2; tentative D call: TRBD1 (6 bases). The CDR3 consists of 12 residues. Germline assignment: CDR1 SNHLY and CDR2 FYNNEI. V was clipped by 5 bases and J by 6 bases, with 10 bases between them.

DNA of the CDR3: TGTGCCAGCAGCTTATTTAGCGGCCCATACAATGAGCAGTTCTTC. This codes for CASSLFSGPYNEQFF. The chain combines TRBV11-3 with TRBJ2-1; possibly TRBD2 for D (6 bases). The length of the CDR3 is 15 residues. Per germline, CDR1 SGHNT and CDR2 YENEEA. Trimming removed 2 bases at V and 4 bases at J, with 12 bases between.

The rearrangement links TRBV18 to TRBJ2-3; possibly TRBD1 for D (6 bases). Germline loops: CDR1 KGHSH, CDR2 LQKENI. The CDR3 is 17 amino acids. V shed 2 bases and J shed 0 bases, with 15 bases lying between them. This CDR3 is CASSPTPGTTSTDTQYF. For the CDR3, the DNA is TGTGCCAGCTCACCAACGCCCGGGACAACTAGCACAGATACGCAGTATTTT. The entire variable domain, with the rest obtained from reference TRBV18 and TRBJ2-3, is as follows: NAGVMQNPRHLVRRRGQEARLRCSPMKGHSHVYWYRQLPEEGLKFMVYLQKENIIDESGMPKERFSAEFPKEGPSILRIQQVVRGDSAAYFCASSPTPGTTSTDTQYFGPGTRLTVL.

The V and J genes are TRBV4-1 and TRBJ2-1; a weak D match, TRBD2 (6 bases). The CDR3 length is 14 residues. The V gene's germline CDR1 is MGHRA and CDR2 YSYEKL. Trimming took 6 bases from V and 8 from J, leaving 17 bases between them. The CDR3 reads CASSQATTSYEQFF. The CDR3, as DNA: TGCGCCAGCAGTCAGGCCACGACTAGTTATGAGCAGTTCTTC.

The J gene is TRBJ1-5, the V gene TRBV3-1 (or the pseudogene TRBV3-2); D perhaps matches TRBD1 (6 bases). The ends were cut back, 1 base at V and 5 bases at J, with 9 bases in the middle. The CDR3 is 14 residues long. Germline CDR1 reads LGHDT; CDR2 reads YNNKEL (reference sequence). The CDR3: CASSQGDNDQPQHF. CDR3 nucleotide sequence: TGTGCCAGCAGCCAAGGGGACAACGATCAGCCCCAGCATTTT.

The chain combines TRBV3-1 (or the pseudogene TRBV3-2) with TRBJ1-5, with D perhaps matching TRBD1 (6 bases). Germline-derived CDR1 and CDR2 are LGHDT and YNNKEL (reference sequence). There are 15 residues in the CDR3. V lost 0 bases and J 9 bases, leaving 15 bases between the germline ends. The CDR3 spells CASSQDYPGVGPQHF. CDR3 sequence (DNA): TGTGCCAGCAGCCAAGACTACCCAGGGGTGGGGCCCCAGCATTTT.